What follows are 12 T cell receptor beta chains derived from one specimen sequenced in a study of cytomegalovirus exposure and HLA in healthy donors. The primer mix had 60 Vbeta and 13 Jbeta primers. The table came from immunoSEQ multiplex PCR; TCRdb's copy has only in-frame clones and leaves some out. Of about 200,000 clones in the sample, more than 9.5% were seen once. Sequencing input: PBMCs. The receptors here all came from a man aged 50 to 60 in good health and CMV-seropositive.

This clone was counted a few times. Here the CDR3 reads CASSALPQGAFTNEKLFF. In DNA form, the CDR3 reads TGTGCCAGCAGTGCCCTGCCACAGGGAGCCTTCACTAATGAAAAACTGTTTTTT. The chain joins TRBV25-1 to TRBJ1-4; D may be TRBD1 (6 bases). The CDR3 is 18 amino acids. Deletions cut 4 bases from V and 2 bases from J, with 20 bases between. CDR1 is MGHDK, CDR2 SYGVNS, per germline.

This clone was counted a few times. V gene TRBV20-1 combines with J gene TRBJ2-7; TRBD2 might be the D (5 bases). The CDR3 covers 10 residues. CDR1 and CDR2 from the germline V gene are DFQATT and SNEGSKA (reference sequence). DNA for the CDR3: TGCAGTGCTAGCCTGAGCCCCGGGGTCGTC. This codes for CSASLSPGVV.

The rearrangement joins TRBV7-9 to TRBJ2-1; 13 nucleotides align to TRBD2. Germline loops: CDR1 SEHNR, CDR2 FQNEAQ (reference sequence). V dropped 5 bases and J dropped 4; count of bases not matched to a gene: 5. The CDR3 loop spans 16 amino acids. CDR3 bases: TGTGCCAGCAGCCGGGGGACTAGCGGGACATACAATGAGCAGTTCTTC. This encodes CASSRGTSGTYNEQFF. Full variable domain (remainder filled in from reference TRBV7-9 and TRBJ2-1): DTGVSQNPRHKITKRGQNVTFRCDPISEHNRLYWYRQTLGQGPEFLTYFQNEAQLEKSRLLSDRFSAERPKGSFSTLEIQRTEQGDSAMYLCASSRGTSGTYNEQFFGPGTRLTVL.

This sequence joins TRBV4-1 and TRBJ1-5; the match to TRBD1 covers 7 bases. The CDR3 runs to 19 residues. Germline V gene lookup returns CDR1 MGHRA and CDR2 YSYEKL. The V and J ends lost 0 bases and 2 bases, in that order; junction bases with no gene match: 13. CDR3 residues: CASSQDIDRAFSRNQPQHF. CDR3 nucleotides: TGCGCCAGCAGCCAAGATATCGACAGGGCTTTTTCCCGCAATCAGCCCCAGCATTTT.

Only a few counts were recorded for this clone. Other nucleotide sequences in the sample specify the same CDR3. This chain connects TRBV28 to TRBJ2-7; tentative D call: TRBD2 (5 bases). V lost 2 bases to trimming and J lost 4 bases, with 6 bases between them. The V gene's germline CDR1 is MDHEN and CDR2 SYDVKM. There are 12 residues in the CDR3. CDR3 nucleotides: TGTGCCAGCAGTTTACCGGGGTACGAGCAGTACGTC. Its protein product is CASSLPGYEQYV.

This clone was detected only a few times. The chain has TRBV18 and TRBJ1-1, with unresolved D. Germline values: CDR1 KGHSH, CDR2 LQKENI. The CDR3 loop spans 15 amino acids. The germline V and J ends were trimmed by 4 bases and 1 base, with 13 bases remaining between them. DNA of the CDR3: TGTGCCAGCTCACGATATAGTCCTTCGAACACTGAAGCTTTCTTT. Translated: CASSRYSPSNTEAFF.

The V gene is TRBV6-6, the J gene TRBJ1-1; 7 positions match TRBD1. J lost 14 bases, V lost 5 bases, and 11 bases had no gene match. CDR3 size: 12 residues. The germline gives CDR1 MNHNY, CDR2 SVGAGI (reference sequence). This CDR3 reads CASSLRDRAWFF. The CDR3 DNA follows: TGTGCCAGCAGTCTCCGGGACAGAGCATGGTTCTTT.

This chain links TRBV9 with TRBJ1-6; 8 bases align to TRBD1. The J segment lost 6 bases and the V segment lost 3 bases, leaving 5 bases of the junction unmatched. The germline V gene has CDR1 SGDLS and CDR2 YYNGEE. This CDR3 has 15 amino acids. DNA for the CDR3: TGTGCCAGCAGCGCTCTCGACAGGGGTAATTCACCCCTCCACTTT. Translation gives CASSALDRGNSPLHF.

The chain combines TRBV4-3 with TRBJ2-2; the D gene is possibly TRBD1 (5 bases). V lost 0 bases and J lost 1, with 12 bases in between. The CDR3 is made up of 17 amino acids. Germline lookup yields CDR1 LGHNA and CDR2 YSLEER. The CDR3 DNA is TGCGCCAGCAGCCAAGAAGTGGGGCTGGTGAACACCGGGGAGCTGTTTTTT. This translates into CASSQEVGLVNTGELFF.

This clone was found a few times. This chain uses TRBV19 with TRBJ1-6; no clear D. The CDR3 is made up of 16 amino acids. Trimming pared 5 bases from V and 1 base from J, leaving 12 bases between. Germline CDR1 and CDR2: LNHDA and SQIVND (reference sequence). The CDR3 sequence: CASSFAGSSYNSPLHF. The CDR3 coding sequence is TGTGCCAGTAGTTTCGCGGGTAGTTCCTATAATTCACCCCTCCACTTT.

The rearrangement links TRBV10-3 to TRBJ2-5, with unresolved D. The J call may be in error: the DNA end matches TRBJ2-7 better. This CDR3 spans 12 amino acids. The germline gives CDR1 ENHRY, CDR2 SYGVKD. This CDR3 is CAISDGGYEQYF. The DNA of the CDR3 is TGTGCCATCAGTGATGGTGGTTACGAGCAGTACTTC.

This sequence joins TRBV7-2 and TRBJ1-2, with D tentatively TRBD1 (5 bases). V was trimmed by 1 base and J by 5 bases, leaving 20 bases between them. This CDR3 is built from 17 residues. The germline gives CDR1 SGHTA, CDR2 FQGNSA. The CDR3: CASSLGGWDGGSYGYTF. The CDR3 region has the DNA TGTGCCAGCAGCTTAGGGGGGTGGGACGGAGGGTCATATGGCTACACCTTC.